Presented here are 27 T cell receptor beta chains from one specimen sequenced in a study of blood T cell repertoires in COVID-19. TCRdb's copy holds only in-frame clones and misses some; the assay was immunoSEQ multiplex PCR. The sample has some 300,000 clones, 75% to 90% seen once; the top ten hold around 13%. Sequenced: peripheral blood. The source of these receptors is a woman between 65 and 79 years old with COVID-19, enrolled during active disease.

The chain links TRBV5-6 to TRBJ1-2; TRBD1 is a possible D gene (6 bases). Looked up from germline, CDR1 is SGHDT and CDR2 is YYEEEE. V lost 5 bases to trimming and J lost 0 bases, with 11 bases between them. CDR3 length: 14 amino acids. DNA of the CDR3: TGTGCCAGCAGTTGGGACACCGCTAACTATGGCTACACCTTC. Translated, it gives CASSWDTANYGYTF.

The chain's CDR3 is CAISESGLAGPSSYNEQFF. The CDR3 DNA is TGTGCCATCAGTGAGTCGGGACTAGCGGGGCCAAGCTCCTACAATGAGCAGTTCTTC. V is TRBV10-3 and J is TRBJ2-1; TRBD2 matches at 13 bases. This CDR3 contains 19 residues. After removal of 0 bases from V and 0 bases from J, the junction contained 5 bases not matched to a gene. Germline V gives CDR1 ENHRY, CDR2 SYGVKD.

The chain uses TRBV5-4 and TRBJ2-7; 14 bases match TRBD2. V lost 3 bases and J lost 3; bases outside the gene matches: 2. CDR3 length equals 15 residues. CDR1 and CDR2 from the germline V gene are SGHNT and YYREEE (reference sequence). The CDR3, as DNA: TGTGCCAGCAGCTGGACTAGCGGGGGGTTCTACGAGCAGTACTTC. Protein: CASSWTSGGFYEQYF.

The chain recombines TRBV24-1 with TRBJ2-1, with D possibly being TRBD1 (6 bases). CDR1 is KGHDR and CDR2 is SFDVKD in the germline V gene. CDR3 length equals 16 residues. V was cut by 4 bases and J by 0 bases, with 12 bases left in between. CDR3 sequence reads: CATSDLDRSSYNEQFF. CDR3 nucleotides: TGTGCCACCAGTGACCTTGACAGGAGCTCCTACAATGAGCAGTTCTTC.

The gene calls are TRBV6-5 and TRBJ1-1, with 8 positions matching TRBD1. V lost 4 bases to trimming and J lost 6 bases; unmatched junction nucleotides: 7. This CDR3 contains 14 residues. The germline V gene has CDR1 MNHEY and CDR2 SVGAGI. The DNA for the CDR3 is TGTGCCAGCAGTTTGGACAGGGATTTCGCTGAAGCTTTCTTT. This gives the protein CASSLDRDFAEAFF.

In DNA, the CDR3 is TGTGCCAGCAGTTCGGTAACAGGGTACAGCACAGATACGCAGTATTTT. This codes for CASSSVTGYSTDTQYF. This chain connects TRBV27 to TRBJ2-3, with TRBD1 as a possible D gene (6 bases). This CDR3 comprises 16 residues. Trimming pared 4 bases from V and 0 bases from J, leaving 14 bases between. Germline CDR1 MNHEY, CDR2 SMNVEV (reference sequence).

This clone appeared once. The chain couples TRBV5-4 to TRBJ2-5; D is possibly TRBD2 (6 bases). V lost 4 bases to trimming and J lost 1 base, with 20 bases between them. This CDR3 region has 17 residues. Germline V gene lookup returns CDR1 SGHNT and CDR2 YYREEE (reference sequence). CDR3 in amino acids: CASSPGTAKGLQETQYF. CDR3 DNA sequence: TGTGCCAGCAGCCCCGGGACTGCAAAAGGGCTCCAAGAGACCCAGTACTTC.

The V gene is TRBV29-1, the J gene TRBJ2-3; weak D call: TRBD2 (5 bases). Germline V gene data show CDR1 as SQVTM and CDR2 as ANQGSEA. This CDR3 has 15 residues. Trimming shortened V by 2 bases and J by 2 bases, and 14 bases separated the two germline ends. The CDR3 nucleotides read TGCAGCGTTGAATGGGAGCTGGGAACCACAGATACGCAGTATTTT. Translating gives CSVEWELGTTDTQYF.

The chain has TRBV10-2 and TRBJ2-5; TRBD2 aligns across 8 bases. The CDR3 loop spans 15 amino acids. J gave up 4 bases and V 2 bases, and 6 bases lay outside the gene matches. Germline loops: CDR1 WSHSY, CDR2 SAAADI. As DNA, the CDR3 is TGCGCCAGCAGTGAGGAGCGGGGGCTCGTAGAGACCCAGTACTTC. Protein sequence: CASSEERGLVETQYF.

The gene calls are TRBV6-6 and TRBJ2-2, with D perhaps TRBD2 (6 bases). The germline gives CDR1 MNHNY, CDR2 SVGAGI (reference sequence). There are 22 residues in the CDR3. V shed 5 bases and J shed 1 base, with 32 bases lying between them. The CDR3 bases are TGTGCCAGCAGTCCCAGGATATCTGAGGGTCGGGGGTTCTGGGGGAACACCGGGGAGCTGTTTTTT. Amino acids: CASSPRISEGRGFWGNTGELFF.

This rearrangement joins TRBV20-1 to TRBJ2-3, with D perhaps TRBD2 (5 bases). Trimming took off 3 bases at V and 1 base at J, with 8 bases between the two ends. This CDR3 region has 13 residues. Germline V gene data show CDR1 as DFQATT and CDR2 as SNEGSKA (reference sequence). The CDR3 loop is CSASNSGTDTQYF. In DNA form, the CDR3 reads TGCAGTGCTAGTAATAGCGGCACAGATACGCAGTATTTT.

This chain links TRBV12-3 or TRBV12-4 with TRBJ2-1; possible D gene TRBD2, 5 bases. The CDR3 totals 13 residues. Trimming pared 7 bases from V and 8 bases from J, leaving 15 bases between. Written as DNA, the CDR3 is TGTGCCAGCACCCCGGACGCGGGCCATGAGCAGTTCTTC. Translating gives CASTPDAGHEQFF.

The V gene is TRBV10-3, the J gene TRBJ1-4; D gene unclear. V was shortened by 4 bases and J by 4 bases, with 10 bases between the two germline ends. The CDR3 is 14 amino acids. Germline V gives CDR1 ENHRY, CDR2 SYGVKD. The CDR3 bases are TGTGCCATCAGTGTAGGAGGGAGTAATGAAAAACTGTTTTTT. Amino acids: CAISVGGSNEKLFF.

The chain recombines TRBV27 with TRBJ1-2, with D possibly matching TRBD1 (6 bases). Germline assignment: CDR1 MNHEY and CDR2 SMNVEV (reference sequence). CDR3 length: 15 amino acids. V was clipped by 7 bases and J by 2 bases, with 17 bases between them. The CDR3 spells CASTGSWGLNYGYTF. The CDR3, as DNA: TGTGCCAGCACCGGATCGTGGGGGCTCAACTATGGCTACACCTTC.

The chain links TRBV21-1 to TRBJ2-1; TRBD1, as called in the table, went unchecked against the DNA. TRBV21-1 is classified as a pseudogene. CDR3 length: 17 residues. The CDR3 DNA sequence: TGTGCCAGCAGCAAACGTACTTCGCGACAGCCTGGCAATGAGCAGTTCTTC. Translation gives CASSKRTSRQPGNEQFF.

The chain has TRBV28 and TRBJ2-7, with 9 bases fitting TRBD1. From germline, CDR1 is MDHEN and CDR2 SYDVKM. Unmatched junction bases numbered 5, after V lost 6 bases and J lost 2 bases. The CDR3 has 14 amino acids. Here the CDR3 reads CASRKQGAPYEQYF. The DNA for the CDR3 is TGTGCCAGCAGGAAACAGGGGGCCCCCTACGAGCAGTACTTC.

This chain uses TRBV30 with TRBJ1-5, with 7 bases aligning to TRBD1. This CDR3 is 14 amino acids long. CDR1 and CDR2 (germline): GTSNPN, SVGIG (reference sequence). The V segment lost 4 bases and the J segment 5 bases; nucleotides outside the gene matches: 8. CDR3 residues: CAWTPQGRYQPQHF. As DNA, the CDR3 is TGTGCCTGGACCCCACAGGGGCGCTATCAGCCCCAGCATTTT.

This clone has only a few counts. This chain links TRBV18 with TRBJ1-1, with D perhaps TRBD1 (6 bases). Germline V lookup: CDR1 KGHSH, CDR2 LQKENI. Trimming took 0 bases from V and 5 from J, leaving 10 bases between them. The CDR3 contains 14 residues. The CDR3 DNA reads as TGTGCCAGCTCACCACCAGGGGGAGGGACTGAAGCTTTCTTT. This codes for CASSPPGGGTEAFF.

The chain links TRBV6-4 to TRBJ2-1; D possibly corresponds to TRBD2 (5 bases). This CDR3 comprises 14 residues. Trimming pared 6 bases from V and 9 bases from J, leaving 18 bases between. Germline CDR1 reads MRHNA; CDR2 reads SNTAGT. The CDR3 protein is CASSGDQFTGEQFF. CDR3 nucleotides: TGTGCCAGCAGCGGGGATCAGTTTACTGGTGAGCAGTTCTTC.

This rearrangement joins TRBV4-1 to TRBJ1-2; tentatively, D is TRBD1 (5 bases). The germline gives CDR1 MGHRA, CDR2 YSYEKL. The CDR3 loop spans 15 amino acids. V lost 0 bases and J lost 6, with 14 bases in between. The CDR3 region has the DNA TGCGCCAGCAGCCAAGATGGGGTGGGAGGGGATGGCTACACCTTC. Amino acids: CASSQDGVGGDGYTF.

The J gene is TRBJ1-4, the V gene TRBV2; the D is unclear. The CDR3 consists of 13 residues. V lost 6 bases and J lost 7, with 12 bases in between. The germline V gene encodes CDR1 SNHLY and CDR2 FYNNEI. The CDR3 sequence is CASSFNGVEKLFF. CDR3 DNA: TGTGCCAGCAGCTTCAACGGGGTTGAAAAACTGTTTTTT.

CDR3 sequence: CASSVHRGSDTEAFF. DNA for the CDR3: TGTGCCAGTAGTGTGCACAGGGGGTCGGACACTGAAGCTTTCTTT. The chain couples TRBV19 to TRBJ1-1, with TRBD1 matching 8 bases. In germline, CDR1 is LNHDA, CDR2 SQIVND (reference sequence). The CDR3 extends over 15 amino acids. With 5 bases clipped from V and 3 bases from J, the junction kept 8 bases outside the gene matches.

The chain couples TRBV6-5 to TRBJ2-7; 11 bases fit TRBD1. Germline assignment: CDR1 MNHEY and CDR2 SVGAGI. The CDR3 covers 15 residues. The J segment lost 9 bases and the V segment lost 3 bases, leaving 10 bases of the junction unmatched. The CDR3 nucleotides are TGTGCCAGCAGTTATTCTCGGACAGGGGGCAATCTGCAGTACTTC. Translating gives CASSYSRTGGNLQYF.

This sequence joins TRBV27 and TRBJ1-5, with TRBD1 identical over 8 bases. The CDR3 loop spans 18 amino acids. Germline V CDR1 and CDR2: MNHEY, SMNVEV (reference sequence). V trimming: 8 bases; J trimming: 0 bases; junction bases outside the gene matches: 15. The CDR3 sequence is CASRDTGGGIYSNQPQHF. DNA for the CDR3: TGTGCCAGCCGTGATACAGGGGGAGGGATATATAGCAATCAGCCCCAGCATTTT.

The chain employs TRBV14 and TRBJ1-1, with 7 bases identical to TRBD1. The germline V gene has CDR1 SGHDN and CDR2 FVKESK. The CDR3 length is 15 residues. J lost 3 bases, V lost 3 bases, and 7 bases had no gene match. CDR3 in amino acids: CASSHADRVDTEAFF. CDR3 nucleotide sequence: TGTGCCAGCAGCCACGCAGACAGGGTGGACACTGAAGCTTTCTTT.

The rearrangement uses TRBV6-4 and TRBJ2-1, with TRBD2 matching over 8 bases. The ends lost 4 bases at V and 7 bases at J; junction bases unmatched: 3. Germline-derived CDR1 and CDR2 are MRHNA and SNTAGT. CDR3 length equals 13 residues. The CDR3, as DNA: TGTGCCAGCAGTGGTCGGGAGGGGAATGAGCAGTTCTTC. Protein sequence: CASSGREGNEQFF.

This sequence joins TRBV5-1 and TRBJ1-2; 9 bases match TRBD1. With V trimmed by 3 bases and J by 4 bases, 7 bases remained unmatched. The germline CDR1 and CDR2 sequences are SGHRS and YFSETQ. The CDR3 loop spans 15 amino acids. CDR3 residues: CASSSRTGESYGYTF. The CDR3 DNA sequence: TGCGCCAGCAGCTCGCGGACAGGGGAGTCCTATGGCTACACCTTC. Full variable domain (outside the CDR3, taken from reference TRBV5-1 and TRBJ1-2): KAGVTQTPRYLIKTRGQQVTLSCSPISGHRSVSWYQQTPGQGLQFLFEYFSETQRNKGNFPGRFSGRQFSNSRSEMNVSTLELGDSALYLCASSSRTGESYGYTFGSGTRLTVV.